These T cell receptor beta chains were read from a single sample in a study of blood T cell repertoires in COVID-19. Using immunoSEQ multiplex PCR, the repertoire was profiled, and TCRdb retains in-frame clones only, with some absent. In the table there are more than 45,000 clones, approximately 87% of which are singletons. What was sequenced was peripheral blood. Source of these receptors: a woman between 55 and 75 years old with COVID-19, enrolled during active disease. The CDR3 runs from the conserved cysteine through the conserved F or W. A D gene is named only where the DNA matches it firmly.

TRBV2	TRBJ2-7	TRBD2	14	TGTGCCAGCAATCGAGCGGGAGGGCCGTACGAGCAGTACTTC	CASNRAGGPYEQYF
TRBV9	TRBJ1-4	TRBD1	15	TGTGCCAGCAGCCGACAGGGGATGAGGAATGAAAAACTGTTTTTT	CASSRQGMRNEKLFF
TRBV12-5	TRBJ2-1	.	13	TGTGCTAGTGGTTTCGGACTCTACAATGAGCAGTTCTTC	CASGFGLYNEQFF
TRBV9	TRBJ1-6	.	16	TGTGCCAGCAGCGTAGACATAAAGGGAGTGAATTCACCCCTCCACTTT	CASSVDIKGVNSPLHF
TRBV18	TRBJ2-2	TRBD1	17	TGTGCCAGCTCACCCTTAGGACAGGGGGTCAACACCGGGGAGCTGTTTTTT	CASSPLGQGVNTGELFF
TRBV28	TRBJ1-2	.	15	TGTGCCAGCAGTTTAGGGCAGGGGCTCGGTGGGGGCTACACCTTC	CASSLGQGLGGGYTF
TRBV30	TRBJ1-5	.	13	TGTGCCTGGAGTGGACTTAGCAATCAGCCCCAGCATTTT	CAWSGLSNQPQHF
TRBV7-9	TRBJ2-7	TRBD2	13	TGTGCCAGCAGCCGTAGCGGGGTTGACGAGCAGTACTTC	CASSRSGVDEQYF
TRBV10-3	TRBJ1-5	TRBD1	13	TGTGCCATCAGACAAGGACAGGGACAGCCCCAGCATTTT	CAIRQGQGQPQHF
TRBV3-1/TRBV3-2	TRBJ2-6	.	16	TGTGCCAGCAGCCCCCCTTCGGGCTCTGGGGCCAACGTCCTGACTTTC	CASSPPSGSGANVLTF
TRBV20-1	TRBJ2-1	.	11	TGCAGTGCTAGAGATCTGCAGGTCCAGTTCTTC	CSARDLQVQFF
TRBV18	TRBJ1-1	TRBD1	15	TGTGCCAGCTCAGTTACAGGGGGCTTTGACACTGAAGCTTTCTTT	CASSVTGGFDTEAFF
TRBV28	TRBJ1-3	.	12	TGTGCCAGCAGTCCGCACCAGGGCACCATATATTTT	CASSPHQGTIYF
TRBV7-6	TRBJ2-2	.	14	TGTGCCAGCAGCTTAGCGCGGGGTCTCGGGGAGCTGTTTTTT	CASSLARGLGELFF
TRBV12-5	TRBJ1-1	.	12	TGTGCTAGTGGTTTGGCTAGCACTGAAGCTTTCTTT	CASGLASTEAFF
TRBV5-1	TRBJ1-2	TRBD1	15	TGCGCCAGCAGCTTCGCGGACAGGGGAGGGGATGGCTACACCTTC	CASSFADRGGDGYTF
TRBV11-2	TRBJ2-5	.	15	TGTGCCAGCAGCTTATTCGGGGGGCCAGAGGAGACCCAGTACTTC	CASSLFGGPEETQYF
TRBV6-1	TRBJ1-5	.	11	TGTGCCAGCAGTGAAGTATGGCCCCAGCATTTT	CASSEVWPQHF
TRBV5-1	TRBJ1-6	.	14	TGCGCCAGCAGCTTCGGAACAGGCAATTCACCCCTCCACTTT	CASSFGTGNSPLHF